This T cell receptor beta chain was recovered during a study of T cell responses to AZD1222 COVID-19 vaccine. Study at large: Doses given second, at about 4 or about 12 weeks, were pooled. Findings and limits, study-wide: Sampled repertoires all dated from after the peak T cell response. Clonal diversity was possibly underestimated; the donors were predominantly white British and more often female. Only a handful of AZD1222 recipients were seropositive at baseline.

For this clone: Its antigen is not identified.

The repertoire was sequenced with immunoSEQ multiplex PCR; TCRdb's copy has only in-frame clones and lacks some. This table holds 100,000 to 150,000 clones, more than 70% found once. This CDR3 contains 12 residues. Germline CDR1 reads ENHRY; CDR2 reads SYGVKD. Trimming pared 6 bases from V and 4 bases from J, leaving 10 bases between. Sequenced here: peripheral blood, sampled on day 0 of AZD1222 vaccination. The chain uses TRBV10-3 and TRBJ2-7; D is possibly TRBD1 or TRBD2 (5 bases each). The TCR sequence derives from an adult in good health. The CDR3 region is CAISPWGYEQYF. CDR3 coding DNA: TGTGCCATCAGCCCCTGGGGGTACGAGCAGTACTTC.